This T cell receptor (beta chain) was sequenced in a study of CD8 T cells in Susac syndrome. Study-wide results and limits: The TCR sequencing and HLA analysis in the study involved a relatively small number of individuals, as the study acknowledged.

The authors sequenced TCR beta from blood CD8+ and CD4+ T cells. After extraction with the RNeasy kit, roughly 0.45 to 1 ug of the RNA was reverse transcribed using random hexamers. MiXCR, applied by TCRdb to the immunoSEQ multiplex PCR reads, yields one record per CDR3 protein. Altogether about 130,000 distinct CDR3 sequences are present, 80% being singletons, with the ten largest covering roughly 0.53%. The CDR3 consists of 15 residues. Germline assignment: CDR1 SGHRS and CDR2 YFSETQ. V lost 0 bases and J 0 bases, leaving 9 bases between the germline ends. As concerns this clonotype: The antigen remains unidentified.

The chain uses TRBV5-1 and TRBJ1-1; no firm D call. Sequencing was carried out using CD8+ T cells from PBMCs. This receptor was obtained from a human donor with multiple sclerosis. Here the CDR3 reads CASSLAREMNTEAFF. In DNA, the CDR3 is TGCGCCAGCAGCTTGGCCCGGGAGATGAACACTGAAGCTTTCTTT.